Presented here are 9 T cell receptor beta chains from one specimen sequenced in a study of T-cell reconstitution after alpha-beta-depleted transplantation in children. Preparation of the TCRbeta library was carried out with unique molecular identifiers. TCRdb itself ran the PCR reads through MiXCR, one entry per CDR3 protein. The repertoire holds 90,000 to 100,000 distinct CDR3 sequences, with 23% as singletons. The material sequenced was PBMCs, taken before TCRalphabeta/CD19-depleted stem cell transplant. All receptors come from a boy between 2 and 10 years old with acute lymphoblastic leukemia, due to receive a stem cell transplant.

This chain joins TRBV30 and TRBJ2-2; D call uncertain. Trimming removed 0 bases from V and 2 bases from J, with 7 bases in between. From germline, CDR1 is GTSNPN and CDR2 SVGIG (reference sequence). This CDR3 is built from 14 residues. DNA of the CDR3: TGTGCCTGGAGTGTAGGCGGAAACACCGGGGAGCTGTTTTTT. This gives the protein CAWSVGGNTGELFF.

This clonotype came up a few times. CDR3 amino acids: CASSYSSGAGGLNEQFF. The CDR3 region has the DNA TGTGCCAGCAGTTACTCGAGTGGTGCGGGAGGGCTCAATGAGCAGTTCTTC. V and J are TRBV6-5 and TRBJ2-1, with 9 bases matching TRBD2. The CDR3 loop spans 17 amino acids. CDR1 is MNHEY, CDR2 SVGAGI, per germline. Unmatched junction bases numbered 9, after V lost 0 bases and J lost 6 bases.

The chain joins TRBV28 to TRBJ2-7, with D possibly TRBD2 on 5 matching bases. CDR3 length equals 16 residues. The germline V and J ends were trimmed by 3 bases and 2 bases, with 17 bases remaining between them. In germline, CDR1 is MDHEN, CDR2 SYDVKM. CDR3 protein: CASSFMPPSRPYEQYF. The CDR3 DNA sequence: TGTGCCAGCAGTTTTATGCCCCCTAGCAGGCCCTACGAGCAGTACTTC.

The chain is built from TRBV29-1 and TRBJ2-1; D may correspond to TRBD1 or TRBD2 (5 bases each). Looked up from germline, CDR1 is SQVTM and CDR2 is ANQGSEA. The V end lost 3 bases, the J end lost 9 bases, and 9 bases lay between the germline ends. The CDR3 spans 11 residues. CDR3: CSVDKRGEQFF. In nucleotides, the CDR3 is TGCAGCGTTGATAAGAGGGGTGAGCAGTTCTTC.

This clonotype was counted a few times. V and J are TRBV6-2 or TRBV6-3 and TRBJ2-5, with 9 bases lining up with TRBD2. J gave up 4 bases and V 0 bases, and 3 bases lay outside the gene matches. The V gene's germline CDR1 is MNHEY and CDR2 SVGEGT. The CDR3 covers 15 residues. Written as DNA, the CDR3 is TGTGCCAGCAGTTACTCTAGCGGGAGCCCAGAGACCCAGTACTTC. This codes for CASSYSSGSPETQYF.

The chain recombines TRBV11-2 with TRBJ2-1, with 9 nucleotides matching TRBD2. Germline V gene data show CDR1 as SGHAT and CDR2 as FQNNGV. CDR3 length: 16 residues. V shed 3 bases, J shed 5 bases, and the junction held 8 bases outside the gene matches. CDR3 sequence reads: CASSLWGLAVNNEQFF. The CDR3 DNA reads TGTGCCAGCAGCTTGTGGGGACTAGCAGTGAACAATGAGCAGTTCTTC.

The chain uses TRBV20-1 and TRBJ1-1, with D possibly matching TRBD1 (5 bases). V was shortened by 0 bases and J by 4 bases, with 6 bases between the two germline ends. The CDR3 contains 12 residues. Per the germline V gene, CDR1 is DFQATT and CDR2 is SNEGSKA (reference sequence). The CDR3 protein is CSARDGGTEAFF. CDR3 DNA: TGCAGTGCTAGAGACGGGGGCACTGAAGCTTTCTTT.

This sequence joins TRBV4-3 and TRBJ2-1; 8 bases are a match to TRBD2. The CDR3 sequence is 15 residues long. V lost 1 base, J lost 7 bases, and 6 bases stayed unmatched. Germline lookup yields CDR1 LGHNA and CDR2 YSLEER. In DNA form, the CDR3 reads TGCGCCAGCAGCCAAGTCCCGGGAGGGCGGAATGAGCAGTTCTTC. Its protein is CASSQVPGGRNEQFF.

This clonotype came up a few times. The chain recombines TRBV5-6 with TRBJ2-7; no clear D. V shed 1 base and J shed 5 bases, with 13 bases lying between them. Per germline, CDR1 SGHDT and CDR2 YYEEEE. The CDR3 consists of 14 residues. CDR3 region: CASSLKGSNHEQYF. The CDR3, as DNA: TGTGCCAGCAGCTTGAAGGGAAGCAACCACGAGCAGTACTTC.